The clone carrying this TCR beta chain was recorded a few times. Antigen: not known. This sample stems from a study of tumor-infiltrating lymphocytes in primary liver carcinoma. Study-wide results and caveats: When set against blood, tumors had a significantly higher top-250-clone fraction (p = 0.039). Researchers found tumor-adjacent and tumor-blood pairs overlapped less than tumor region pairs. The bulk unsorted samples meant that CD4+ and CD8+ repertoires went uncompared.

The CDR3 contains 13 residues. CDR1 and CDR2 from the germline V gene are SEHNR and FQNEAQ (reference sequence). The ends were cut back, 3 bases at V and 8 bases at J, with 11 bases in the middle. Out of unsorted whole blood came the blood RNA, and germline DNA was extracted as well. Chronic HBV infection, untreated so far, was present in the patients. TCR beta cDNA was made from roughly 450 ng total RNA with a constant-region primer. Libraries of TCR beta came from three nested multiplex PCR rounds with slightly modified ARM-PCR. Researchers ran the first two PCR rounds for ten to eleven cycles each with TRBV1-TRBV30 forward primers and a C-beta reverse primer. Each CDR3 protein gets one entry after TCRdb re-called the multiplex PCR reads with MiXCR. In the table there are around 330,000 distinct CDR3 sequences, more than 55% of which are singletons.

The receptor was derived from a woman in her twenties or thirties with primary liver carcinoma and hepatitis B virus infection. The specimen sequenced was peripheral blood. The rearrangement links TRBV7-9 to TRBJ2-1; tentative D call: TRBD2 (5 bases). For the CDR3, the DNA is TGTGCCAGCAGCTTGTTACTAGTCGATGAGCAGTTCTTC. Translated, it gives CASSLLLVDEQFF.